The rows below give T cell receptor beta chains drawn from one sample of a study of human T cells and chemical hapten exposure. One entry per CDR3 protein results from TCRdb running MiXCR on the RACE reads. The sample lists approximately 95,000 distinct CDR3 sequences; approximately 10% were seen once. This material consisted of whole blood, taken in connection with sensitization to the hapten diphenylcyclopropenone (DPC). The receptors shown here come from a woman aged 40 to 49 with alopecia areata. Some clones in this sample may be carry-over from other donors' samples. Each CDR3 is given with its conserved first and last residue. Fields, in order: CDR3 protein, CDR3 DNA, D gene, V gene, clone size, J gene. D genes are given only for firm matches. Clone sizes are given selectively: once, few, many, or a class where the clone is expanded.

cdr3_aa: CASSSRQVWAFF
cdr3_nt: TGTGCCAGCAGCTCCAGACAGGTTTGGGCTTTCTTT
d_call: -
v_call: TRBV7-9
clone_size: -
j_call: TRBJ1-1

cdr3_aa: CASSLLGSGYTF
cdr3_nt: TGTGCCAGCAGTTTGTTGGGGAGCGGCTACACCTTC
d_call: -
v_call: TRBV28
clone_size: -
j_call: TRBJ1-2

cdr3_aa: CASSLSGQTLQYF
cdr3_nt: TGTGCCAGCAGCTTGTCCGGACAAACTCTGCAGTACTTC
d_call: -
v_call: TRBV7-2
clone_size: -
j_call: TRBJ2-7

cdr3_aa: CATSRDRPGAANSPLHF
cdr3_nt: TGTGCCACCAGCAGAGATAGGCCGGGGGCCGCTAATTCACCCCTCCACTTT
d_call: -
v_call: TRBV15
clone_size: -
j_call: TRBJ1-6

cdr3_aa: CATPGFRIEQGITGELFF
cdr3_nt: TGTGCCACACCGGGCTTCCGAATAGAACAGGGGATCACCGGGGAGCTGTTTTTT
d_call: TRBD1
v_call: TRBV10-3
clone_size: -
j_call: TRBJ2-2

cdr3_aa: CSARVLGLQSSYNEQFF
cdr3_nt: TGCAGTGCTAGAGTTTTGGGACTCCAGAGCTCCTACAATGAGCAGTTCTTC
d_call: -
v_call: TRBV20-1
clone_size: -
j_call: TRBJ2-1

cdr3_aa: CASSLGPTQQGNGYTF
cdr3_nt: TGTGCCAGCAGTTTAGGTCCCACACAACAGGGGAATGGCTACACCTTC
d_call: TRBD1
v_call: TRBV12-3/TRBV12-4
clone_size: -
j_call: TRBJ1-2

cdr3_aa: CSVAGLGDEQFF
cdr3_nt: TGCAGCGTTGCGGGTTTAGGGGATGAGCAGTTCTTC
d_call: -
v_call: TRBV29-1
clone_size: many
j_call: TRBJ2-1

cdr3_aa: CASSLPGFNQPQHF
cdr3_nt: TGTGCCAGCAGCCTACCGGGATTTAATCAGCCCCAGCATTTT
d_call: -
v_call: TRBV28
clone_size: few
j_call: TRBJ1-5

cdr3_aa: CASSRTGGGSTDTQYF
cdr3_nt: TGTGCCAGCAGCAGGACCGGGGGCGGTAGCACAGATACGCAGTATTTT
d_call: -
v_call: TRBV6-6
clone_size: many
j_call: TRBJ2-3

cdr3_aa: CASSIDRKNIQYF
cdr3_nt: TGTGCCAGTAGTATAGATCGCAAAAACATTCAGTACTTC
d_call: -
v_call: TRBV19
clone_size: -
j_call: TRBJ2-4

cdr3_aa: CASRSPGLGIYEQYF
cdr3_nt: TGTGCCAGCAGGAGTCCGGGACTGGGGATCTACGAGCAGTACTTC
d_call: -
v_call: TRBV27
clone_size: many
j_call: TRBJ2-7

cdr3_aa: CASSLGTAGNNEQFF
cdr3_nt: TGTGCCAGCAGCCTCGGGACAGCCGGAAACAATGAGCAGTTCTTC
d_call: TRBD1
v_call: TRBV7-9
clone_size: many
j_call: TRBJ2-1

cdr3_aa: CASSSGTETFEAFF
cdr3_nt: TGTGCCAGCAGTTCCGGGACAGAGACATTTGAAGCTTTCTTT
d_call: TRBD1
v_call: TRBV6-5
clone_size: many
j_call: TRBJ1-1

cdr3_aa: CSAIFDRYNEQFF
cdr3_nt: TGCAGTGCTATCTTCGACAGATACAATGAGCAGTTCTTC
d_call: -
v_call: TRBV20-1
clone_size: -
j_call: TRBJ2-1

cdr3_aa: CASSLEGRGRLNEQFF
cdr3_nt: TGTGCCAGCAGCTTAGAAGGCCGCGGGAGGTTAAATGAGCAGTTCTTC
d_call: TRBD2
v_call: TRBV11-2
clone_size: many
j_call: TRBJ2-1

cdr3_aa: CSARKGVANSPLHF
cdr3_nt: TGCAGTGCTAGGAAAGGAGTCGCAAATTCACCCCTCCACTTT
d_call: -
v_call: TRBV20-1
clone_size: many
j_call: TRBJ1-6

cdr3_aa: CSVVGGSVVNEQFF
cdr3_nt: TGCAGCGTCGTAGGCGGGAGCGTGGTCAATGAGCAGTTCTTC
d_call: TRBD2
v_call: TRBV29-1
clone_size: -
j_call: TRBJ2-1